These 22 T cell receptor beta chains were all obtained from the same sample, sequenced in a study of blood T cell repertoires in COVID-19. Method: immunoSEQ multiplex PCR; TCRdb's copy keeps in-frame clones and lacks some. The sample carries tens of thousands of clones, 65% to 90% recorded once. The sequenced sample consisted of peripheral blood. The source of these receptors is a human donor in a cohort sampled during active COVID-19.

The CDR3 coding sequence is TGTGCCAGCAGTCCATACTCGACAGGGGTCAGCACAGATACGCAGTATTTT. Residues: CASSPYSTGVSTDTQYF. This chain uses TRBV25-1 with TRBJ2-3; 8 nucleotides line up with TRBD1. The CDR3 is 17 residues long. V was clipped by 5 bases and J by 0 bases; unmatched bases: 10. Germline V lookup: CDR1 MGHDK, CDR2 SYGVNS.

This clone was seen just once. The genes are TRBV29-1 and TRBJ2-3; 7 bases match TRBD1. V shed 8 bases and J 2 bases; nucleotides not matched to a gene: 13. Germline assignment: CDR1 SQVTM and CDR2 ANQGSEA. The CDR3 extends over 15 amino acids. The CDR3 nucleotides are TGCAGCTCCAGACAGGGTCGGGATCTCACAGATACGCAGTATTTT. It codes for CSSRQGRDLTDTQYF.

The chain links TRBV19 to TRBJ2-5, with 12 bases identical to TRBD2. This CDR3 is built from 16 residues. V shed 3 bases, J shed 4 bases, and the junction held 6 bases outside the gene matches. CDR1 LNHDA and CDR2 SQIVND come from the germline V gene (reference sequence). The CDR3 DNA is TGTGCCAGTAGTATCGGACTAGCGGGGTTCCTAGAGACCCAGTACTTC. It codes for CASSIGLAGFLETQYF.

The rearrangement uses TRBV12-3 or TRBV12-4 and TRBJ1-2, with no clear D. This CDR3 is 12 amino acids long. The V end was cut by 6 bases, the J end by 7 bases, with 12 bases between. CDR3 sequence (DNA): TGTGCCAGCAGCTTGGCAGTCGCTGGCTACACCTTC. This translates into CASSLAVAGYTF.

This chain uses TRBV19 with TRBJ2-2; 10 bases are a match to TRBD2. The V gene's germline CDR1 is LNHDA and CDR2 SQIVND (reference sequence). The CDR3 runs to 20 residues. J lost 4 bases, V lost 5 bases, and 19 bases had no gene match. The CDR3 DNA reads as TGTGCCAGTAGTTACACGGGCCCACTAGCGGGAAGGGGGAGCACCGGGGAGCTGTTTTTT. Amino acids: CASSYTGPLAGRGSTGELFF.

This sequence joins TRBV19 and TRBJ1-1, with 9 bases that match TRBD1. The V gene's germline CDR1 is LNHDA and CDR2 SQIVND (reference sequence). This CDR3 spans 14 amino acids. J lost 5 bases, V lost 5 bases, and 6 bases had no gene match. In nucleotides, the CDR3 is TGTGCCAGTAGTCACAGGGGGCCTCGTACTGAAGCTTTCTTT. Translation: CASSHRGPRTEAFF.

This clone appeared once. The chain recombines TRBV27 with TRBJ1-4, with 7 bases that match TRBD1. Germline CDR1 is MNHEY and CDR2 is SMNVEV (reference sequence). This CDR3 contains 14 residues. Germline trimming cut 1 base from V and 5 bases from J; bases unmatched to any gene: 1. Here the CDR3 DNA reads TGTGCCAGCAGTTTATGGACAGGCAATGAAAAACTGTTTTTT. This sequence encodes CASSLWTGNEKLFF.

The J gene is TRBJ1-2, the V gene TRBV28, with 8 bases matching TRBD1. This CDR3 is built from 15 residues. Per the germline V gene, CDR1 is MDHEN and CDR2 is SYDVKM. V lost 6 bases to trimming and J lost 3 bases; unmatched junction nucleotides: 9. Written as DNA, the CDR3 is TGTGCCAGCAGCCCACAGGGGGGGCGGTACTATGGCTACACCTTC. Protein product: CASSPQGGRYYGYTF.

CDR3 sequence: CARSLADEGTEAFF. CDR3 nucleotides: TGTGCCAGAAGCTTGGCAGACGAGGGCACTGAAGCTTTCTTT. The J gene is TRBJ1-1, the V gene TRBV5-3; D is ambiguous. TRBV5-3 falls under the ORF class, with uncertain function. V was pared by 0 bases and J by 4 bases, with 10 bases between. This CDR3 is 14 amino acids long.

The genes are TRBV2 and TRBJ2-3; TRBD2 agrees at 8 bases. The CDR3 covers 17 residues. Trimming at V came to 5 bases and at J to 0 bases, leaving 10 bases not matched to a gene. CDR1 and CDR2 from the germline V gene are SNHLY and FYNNEI. The CDR3 region is CASSLSGGGASTDTQYF. CDR3 nucleotides: TGTGCCAGCAGTCTTTCGGGGGGGGGCGCAAGCACAGATACGCAGTATTTT.

The CDR3 DNA reads as TGTGCCAGCAGCCAGGCAAATCGACAGGGATTGGGCGAGCAGTACTTC. The encoded protein is CASSQANRQGLGEQYF. This chain joins TRBV3-1 (or the pseudogene TRBV3-2) and TRBJ2-7; 7 bases are shared with TRBD1. This CDR3 region has 16 residues. Trimming cost V 3 bases and J 6 bases; bases outside gene matches: 14. Germline V CDR1 and CDR2: LGHDT, YNNKEL (reference sequence).

V gene TRBV24-1 combines with J gene TRBJ2-5; D is possibly TRBD2 (6 bases). The germline V gene has CDR1 KGHDR and CDR2 SFDVKD. The CDR3 has 12 residues. Trimming cost V 5 bases and J 3 bases, with 6 bases left between them. The CDR3 sequence: CATSGGEETQYF. The CDR3 DNA sequence: TGTGCCACCAGTGGGGGGGAAGAGACCCAGTACTTC.

The chain is built from TRBV6-2 or TRBV6-3 and TRBJ2-7; 9 bases match TRBD2. The CDR3 is 15 amino acids. V gave up 0 bases and J gave up 5 bases; unmatched junction bases: 5. CDR1 is MNHEY and CDR2 is SVGEGT in the germline V gene. The CDR3 is CASSYSASGTDEQYF. The CDR3 DNA follows: TGTGCCAGCAGTTACTCGGCTAGCGGGACTGACGAGCAGTACTTC.

V and J are TRBV18 and TRBJ2-1, with 7 bases identical to TRBD2. Germline loops: CDR1 KGHSH, CDR2 LQKENI. CDR3 length equals 16 residues. V lost 0 bases to trimming and J lost 4 bases; unmatched junction nucleotides: 6. The CDR3 here is CASSPPAGVTYNEQFF. CDR3 sequence (DNA): TGTGCCAGCTCACCACCTGCGGGAGTAACTTACAATGAGCAGTTCTTC.

V is TRBV5-1 and J is TRBJ2-6; 7 nucleotides align to TRBD1. The length of the CDR3 is 16 residues. CDR1 SGHRS and CDR2 YFSETQ come from the germline V gene. V lost 3 bases to trimming and J lost 3 bases; unmatched junction nucleotides: 6. The CDR3 DNA reads TGCGCCAGCAGCTCCGACAGGGCCTATGGGGCCAACGTCCTGACTTTC. Translated: CASSSDRAYGANVLTF. Full variable domain (outside the CDR3, taken from reference TRBV5-1 and TRBJ2-6): KAGVTQTPRYLIKTRGQQVTLSCSPISGHRSVSWYQQTPGQGLQFLFEYFSETQRNKGNFPGRFSGRQFSNSRSEMNVSTLELGDSALYLCASSSDRAYGANVLTFGAGSRLTVL.

This clone was detected once. This chain connects TRBV5-6 to TRBJ1-1; 11 bases align to TRBD1. Germline CDR1 SGHDT, CDR2 YYEEEE. CDR3 size: 18 residues. V shed 6 bases and J 1 base; nucleotides not matched to a gene: 14. The CDR3 region is CASNAIPGQGERNTEAFF. The CDR3, as DNA: TGTGCCAGCAATGCAATTCCGGGACAGGGGGAGAGGAACACTGAAGCTTTCTTT.

V usage is TRBV23-1 and J usage is TRBJ1-5; D perhaps matches TRBD1 (6 bases). TRBV23-1 is designated an ORF whose function remains uncertain. The CDR3 is made up of 14 amino acids. V gave up 6 bases and J gave up 5 bases, with 14 bases separating them. CDR3 protein: CASSPLGAYQPQHF. The CDR3 nucleotides read TGCGCCAGCAGCCCCTTGGGGGCTTATCAGCCCCAGCATTTT.

Worth noting for this clone: Other DNA variants within this sample encode the same CDR3. The chain links TRBV6-5 to TRBJ1-2; D gene ambiguous. The CDR3 contains 15 residues. Germline loops: CDR1 MNHEY, CDR2 SVGAGI. Trimming took off 0 bases at V and 5 bases at J, with 13 bases between the two ends. The CDR3 protein is CASSYSKFGLYGYTF. In nucleotides, the CDR3 is TGTGCCAGCAGTTACTCGAAGTTTGGACTTTATGGCTACACCTTC.

This clone was counted between two and nine times. V is TRBV28 and J is TRBJ1-1; D unresolved. This CDR3 contains 12 residues. Trimming left V 6 bases short and J 8 bases short, with 13 bases between. Germline V gene lookup returns CDR1 MDHEN and CDR2 SYDVKM. The CDR3 region has the DNA TGTGCCAGCAGGGCGGCCCTAGGCGAAGCTTTCTTT. Its translation: CASRAALGEAFF.

The rearrangement uses TRBV28 and TRBJ1-1; TRBD1 might be the D (5 bases). The CDR3 runs 12 residues. Germline V gives CDR1 MDHEN, CDR2 SYDVKM. V was pared by 2 bases and J by 7 bases, with 8 bases between. The CDR3 loop is CASSLGTYEAFF. In DNA, the CDR3 is TGTGCCAGCAGTTTAGGGACTTATGAAGCTTTCTTT.

The V call is TRBV5-6, the J call TRBJ2-7; 11 bases fit TRBD2. This CDR3 is 15 amino acids long. Looked up from germline, CDR1 is SGHDT and CDR2 is YYEEEE. V dropped 4 bases and J dropped 2; count of bases not matched to a gene: 5. The CDR3 here is CASSQLAGGTYEQYF. CDR3 bases: TGTGCCAGCAGCCAGCTAGCGGGAGGAACCTACGAGCAGTACTTC.

The chain couples TRBV20-1 to TRBJ2-5; D gene unclear. Germline assignment: CDR1 DFQATT and CDR2 SNEGSKA (reference sequence). Trimming took off 8 bases at V and 0 bases at J, with 4 bases between the two ends. The CDR3 covers 10 residues. The CDR3 DNA follows: TGCAGTCCCTACCAAGAGACCCAGTACTTC. Residues: CSPYQETQYF.